The present T cell receptor (beta chain) was sequenced within a study of human T cells and chemical hapten exposure (dated by TCRdb to about 2021). A note on the overall study: For sensitization, 2% DPC in acetone was applied to a 2 cm by 2 cm area of upper inner arm skin. Libraries were pooled for sequencing, and variation in per-sample TCR yields was attributed mainly to small differences in library volumes within the pool. Throughout the study period of about 22 weeks, patients also received therapeutic DPC doses to the scalp every week. Patch testing on the upper back used Finn chambers containing 0.01% DPC, with scoring done after 6 days according to International Contact Dermatitis Research Group standards. In alopecia patients, the study followed how the peripheral blood TCR repertoire changed in vivo over primary and secondary sensitization to diphenylcyclopropenone (DPC), a hapten. The patient cohort, mostly female, included alopecia areata with under or over 50% scalp involvement, alopecia totalis and alopecia universalis. Patient blood was sampled pre-sensitization (week 0) and at 2, 6 and about 24 weeks after DPC sensitization. Twenty-nine alopecia patients provided blood for TCR sequencing at one to four time points (pre-sensitization, 2, 6 and 24 weeks). Broad study findings and their caveats: Patch test score was positively correlated with the number of PT1 expanded TCRs, with significance at thresholds 8, 16 and 32 but not at 4. Compared with pre-sensitization or healthy control sets, expanded TCRs formed significantly more large CDR3 similarity clusters, which is consistent with antigen-driven responses. The number of TCRs above 1 in 1000 frequency did not change with DPC sensitization; there was no evidence of global repertoire structure alterations. After repeated subsampling, changes were observed in the strength of the expansion versus patch-test correlation and in the threshold at which the correlation became significant. Alopecia, a presumed autoimmune disease, was present in all patients, so the immune response of the patients might differ from that of healthy individuals.

Taken with the paper, the label for time point translates to: patch test 1, 2 weeks after DPC sensitization. What this sample's treatment or condition label stands for: therapeutic diphenylcyclopropenone sensitization with weekly scalp DPC. At every patch-test visit, the blood draw took place before the patch test was put on. Patients were considered eligible if aged 18 to 70, diagnosed with alopecia and deemed suitable for DPC therapy, and patients were excluded if pregnant. Unfractionated whole blood was collected in Tempus Blood RNA tubes, and total RNA was extracted from that blood. The library was obtained by RACE. The reads were generated on a NextSeq 500. Library preparation attached unique molecular identifiers to individual cDNA molecules for quantitative, reproducible TCR counting. From each blood RNA sample, both TCR alpha and TCR beta chains were sequenced. The study's own analysis went as follows. The median number of TCRs per sample was 85,000 to 100,000, ranging from about 23,224 to 690,600. The Decombinator software suite was used to annotate the V, J and CDR3 of the TCR reads. Every sample was subsampled to the same number of TCRs (28,000) for the PS versus PT1 abundance plots. TCRs were defined as expanded if absent before sensitization and observed at least eight times at the 2-week time point. TCRdb itself trimmed the public reads at Q25 with fastp, ran MiXCR and retained productive beta chains. Entries are consolidated by CDR3 protein sequence, retaining the most common genes and DNA. The V and J calls follow TCRdb's processing rather than the paper's. This sample is represented by 74,000 or so distinct CDR3 sequences; approximately 12% of them were singletons. Of the sample, 3.5% falls within the top ten clones.

The junction shows trimming of 6 bases on V and 0 bases on J, plus 6 bases between the germline ends. The cysteine opens and the phenylalanine closes a CDR3 of 13 amino acids. The DNA shown is the 39-base CDR3, in frame from base 1. CDR1 and CDR2 are read off the germline V gene as SNHLY and FYNNEI. This clonotype was detected only a few times. It lacks a known antigen. Qualities for individual bases were not recorded, and no much larger clone is one base off. The chain is assembled from TRBV2 and TRBJ1-5, with the D segment identity uncertain. This TCR derives from an older woman with alopecia areata. Some clones in this sample may be carry-over from other donors' samples. This specimen was whole blood, taken in connection with sensitization to the hapten diphenylcyclopropenone (DPC). The CDR3 protein: CASRPNSNQPQHF. The sequenced DNA is TGTGCCAGCAGGCCTAATAGCAATCAGCCCCAGCATTTT.